This TCR beta chain stems from a study of shared clonotypes between healthy human individuals. The germline V and J ends were trimmed by 7 bases and 5 bases, with 15 bases remaining between them. The CDR3 runs 13 residues. CDR1 and CDR2 from the germline V gene are MDHEN and SYDVKM. Using immunoSEQ multiplex PCR, the repertoire was profiled, and TCRdb retains in-frame clones only, with some absent. The repertoire includes millions of clones, more than 80% of them detected once, and 0.35% to 0.45% sits in the top ten. Sequencing input: naive CD4+ T cells from PBMCs. Subset of the sample: CD45RA+ positively selected. This sequence was found in a man aged 18 to 35 in good health. Some clones in this sample may be carry-over from other donors' samples. The chain links TRBV28 to TRBJ2-7; D not certain. Here the CDR3 reads CASISWTTNEQYF. The CDR3 nucleotides are TGTGCCAGCATTTCGTGGACCACCAACGAGCAGTACTTC. Variable domain in full (rest from reference TRBV28 and TRBJ2-7): DVKVTQSSRYLVKRTGEKVFLECVQDMDHENMFWYRQDPGLGLRLIYFSYDVKMKEKGDIPEGYSVSREKKERFSLILESASTNQTSMYLCASISWTTNEQYFGPGTRLTVT.